One and the same sample provided the 16 T cell receptor beta chains below, sequenced in a study of patients and donors after allogeneic stem cell transplantation. TCRdb reanalysed the RT-PCR reads using MiXCR and keeps one entry per CDR3 protein. Counted here are about 57,000 distinct CDR3 sequences, about 14% occurring once; the ten biggest clones make up around 32%. The sequenced sample was blood, either unsorted or a sorted T cell fraction (not recorded which). Receptors originate from a human donor who was either an allogeneic HSCT recipient or a stem cell or donor lymphocyte infusion donor (not recorded which). It is not recorded whose cells these are; they may come from a transplant donor.

There are a few counts of this clonotype. The gene calls are TRBV7-8 and TRBJ2-1, with a tentative D call TRBD2 (5 bases). Trimming took 3 bases from V and 4 from J, leaving 10 bases between them. This CDR3 comprises 14 residues. Germline CDR1 is SGHVS and CDR2 is FQNEAQ. CDR3 region: CASSFTGWYNEQFF. The CDR3 nucleotides read TGTGCCAGCAGCTTTACGGGATGGTACAATGAGCAGTTCTTC.

In its sample, this clonotype was seen a few times. The gene calls are TRBV3-1 and TRBJ2-3; D might be TRBD1 (6 bases). Germline loops: CDR1 LGHDT, CDR2 YNNKEL (reference sequence). Deletions cut 4 bases from V and 4 bases from J, with 12 bases between. The CDR3 contains 14 residues. The CDR3: CASSRDISSDTQYF. The DNA for the CDR3 is TGTGCCAGCAGCCGGGACATCTCTTCAGATACGCAGTATTTT.

This clonotype was observed a few times. The gene calls are TRBV15 and TRBJ2-4, with 9 nucleotides matching TRBD2. Trimming cost V 8 bases and J 2 bases; bases outside gene matches: 13. Germline-derived CDR1 and CDR2 are LNHNV and YYDKDF (reference sequence). The CDR3 length is 17 residues. CDR3 sequence (DNA): TGTGCCACCGATACACGGGCTAGCGGGATTTCCAAAAACATTCAGTACTTC. This translates into CATDTRASGISKNIQYF. The full variable domain, completed using reference TRBV15 and TRBJ2-4, is DAMVIQNPRYQVTQFGKPVTLSCSQTLNHNVMYWYQQKSSQAPKLLFHYYDKDFNNEADTPDNFQSRRPNTSFCFLDIRSPGLGDTAMYLCATDTRASGISKNIQYFGAGTRLSVL.

Comment on this clonotype: Lacking the conserved final phenylalanine or tryptophan, this CDR3 likely reflects a read error. V is TRBV6-6 and J is TRBJ2-5; D may be TRBD2 (6 bases). The V gene lost 0 bases and the J gene lost 1 base, with 9 bases spanning the gap. CDR3 length equals 15 residues. Germline-derived CDR1 and CDR2 are MNHNY and SVGAGI (reference sequence). For the CDR3, the DNA is TGTGCCAGCAGTTACTCCGGGGACTTCCAAGAGACCCAGTACTGC. The encoded protein is CASSYSGDFQETQYC.

This clonotype showed up many times. The CDR3 DNA reads as TGTGCCAGCAGCGACAGACAGGGGGCTGCGGACACTGAAGCTTTCTTT. It yields the protein CASSDRQGAADTEAFF. The gene calls are TRBV7-9 and TRBJ1-1; TRBD1 matches at 10 bases. The germline V gene encodes CDR1 SEHNR and CDR2 FQNEAQ (reference sequence). CDR3 length equals 16 residues. After removal of 5 bases from V and 3 bases from J, the junction contained 9 bases not matched to a gene.

V usage is TRBV20-1 and J usage is TRBJ2-2; D is unclear. The V end lost 6 bases, the J end lost 0 bases, and 11 bases lay between the germline ends. CDR1 is DFQATT, CDR2 SNEGSKA, per germline (reference sequence). This CDR3 has 14 residues. The CDR3 region is CSARNNPNTGELFF. The CDR3 nucleotides are TGCAGTGCCCGTAACAACCCGAACACCGGGGAGCTGTTTTTT.

V is TRBV6-6 and J is TRBJ2-1; the match to TRBD2 covers 11 bases. Trimming removed 2 bases from V and 6 bases from J; junction bases left unmatched: 9. CDR1 and CDR2 from the germline V gene are MNHNY and SVGAGI (reference sequence). The CDR3 consists of 17 residues. The CDR3 here is CASSYAGTSGGGNEQFF. In DNA, the CDR3 is TGTGCCAGCAGTTACGCCGGGACTAGCGGAGGCGGCAATGAGCAGTTCTTC.

The sample holds many counts of this clonotype. V and J are TRBV12-3 or TRBV12-4 and TRBJ2-2; D possibly matches TRBD1 or TRBD2 (6 bases each). V gave up 9 bases and J gave up 6 bases, with 26 bases separating them. This CDR3 comprises 17 residues. The CDR3 DNA reads TGTGCCAGTATACCATCGTGGGGGGACATGGCCGCCGGGGAGCTGTTTTTT. As protein: CASIPSWGDMAAGELFF.

This rearrangement joins TRBV7-6 to TRBJ2-7, with 9 nucleotides matching TRBD1. The germline V gene encodes CDR1 SGHVS and CDR2 FNYEAQ. The CDR3 sequence is 15 residues long. The V gene end was trimmed by 1 base and the J gene end by 5 bases; junction bases not matched to a gene: 6. Here the CDR3 reads CASSLVSGQGNEQYF. DNA of the CDR3: TGTGCCAGCAGCTTAGTCTCGGGACAGGGAAACGAGCAGTACTTC.

The V call is TRBV28, the J call TRBJ2-1, with 7 bases aligning to TRBD2. The ends lost 6 bases at V and 0 bases at J; junction bases unmatched: 5. The germline gives CDR1 MDHEN, CDR2 SYDVKM. The CDR3 is 15 residues long. The CDR3 protein is CASRRERDSYNEQFF. CDR3 sequence (DNA): TGTGCCAGCAGACGGGAGCGGGACTCCTACAATGAGCAGTTCTTC.

This clonotype was detected a few times. The chain links TRBV14 to TRBJ2-1; 7 bases map to TRBD1. J gave up 2 bases and V 6 bases, and 10 bases lay outside the gene matches. Germline lookup yields CDR1 SGHDN and CDR2 FVKESK. The CDR3 runs to 16 residues. Written as DNA, the CDR3 is TGTGCCAGCAGTCACCCGGGGCAGGGGGCCTACAATGAGCAGTTCTTC. Translated, it gives CASSHPGQGAYNEQFF.

This clonotype was seen many times. V gene TRBV5-6 combines with J gene TRBJ2-7; TRBD1 might be the D (5 bases). The CDR3 sequence is 15 residues long. CDR1 is SGHDT and CDR2 is YYEEEE in the germline V gene. The germline V and J ends were trimmed by 5 bases and 2 bases, with 17 bases remaining between them. The CDR3 bases are TGTGCCAGCAGTTATGGCAGGGCAGACACCTACGAGCAGTACTTC. It translates to CASSYGRADTYEQYF.

This clonotype was found many times. The chain recombines TRBV5-1 with TRBJ2-5; D call uncertain. The CDR3 loop spans 16 amino acids. Germline V gene lookup returns CDR1 SGHRS and CDR2 YFSETQ. V lost 0 bases and J 1 base, leaving 13 bases between the germline ends. Here the CDR3 reads CASSLVPIPSQETQYF. CDR3 coding DNA: TGCGCCAGCAGCTTGGTACCAATCCCCTCCCAAGAGACCCAGTACTTC.

This chain uses TRBV25-1 with TRBJ2-3; tentative D call: TRBD1 (5 bases). The germline V and J ends were trimmed by 1 base and 2 bases, with 13 bases remaining between them. CDR1 MGHDK and CDR2 SYGVNS come from the germline V gene. The CDR3 is made up of 16 amino acids. For the CDR3, the DNA is TGTGCCAGCAGTGAATGGGGCGAAACCCTCACAGATACGCAGTATTTT. This sequence encodes CASSEWGETLTDTQYF.

The chain is built from TRBV5-1 and TRBJ2-7; the D gene is possibly TRBD1 (5 bases). Trimming removed 6 bases at V and 0 bases at J, with 16 bases between. CDR3 size: 15 residues. Germline lookup yields CDR1 SGHRS and CDR2 YFSETQ. The chain's CDR3 is CASKNYRQGSYEQYF. The CDR3 nucleotides read TGCGCCAGCAAGAACTACCGTCAGGGCTCCTACGAGCAGTACTTC.

This chain connects TRBV7-9 to TRBJ2-1; 8 nucleotides match TRBD1. The CDR3 extends over 16 amino acids. Germline V lookup: CDR1 SEHNR, CDR2 FQNEAQ (reference sequence). The trim removed 6 bases at V and 4 bases at J, leaving 11 bases unmatched. The CDR3 DNA sequence: TGTGCCAGCAGGAGCCCCAGGACAGGGAGTTACAATGAGCAGTTCTTC. As protein: CASRSPRTGSYNEQFF.